The 9 T cell receptor beta chains listed next were all sequenced from one sample in a study of blood T cell repertoires in COVID-19. The table came from immunoSEQ multiplex PCR; TCRdb's copy has only in-frame clones and leaves some out. Of over 100,000 clones in the sample, approximately 90% were seen once. Sequenced: peripheral blood. Receptors were obtained from a human donor in a cohort sampled during active COVID-19.

This clone was counted a single time. The V gene is TRBV5-1, the J gene TRBJ2-1, with 9 nucleotides matching TRBD2. This CDR3 is 15 amino acids long. Germline CDR1 and CDR2: SGHRS and YFSETQ. The junction had 8 bases not matched to a gene; V was cut back by 1 base and J by 9 bases. This chain's CDR3 is CASSLRSGRPPEQFF. The CDR3 DNA sequence: TGCGCCAGCAGCTTGAGGAGCGGGAGGCCCCCTGAGCAGTTCTTC.

The genes are TRBV11-2 and TRBJ1-1, with D maybe TRBD1 (6 bases). Germline CDR1 reads SGHAT; CDR2 reads FQNNGV. The CDR3 sequence is 13 residues long. V lost 4 bases and J lost 5, with 11 bases in between. The CDR3 DNA follows: TGTGCCAGCAGCTCCAAAAGGGGGACTGAAGCTTTCTTT. Translation: CASSSKRGTEAFF.

This rearrangement joins TRBV20-1 to TRBJ2-7; TRBD2 aligns across 9 bases. The trim removed 7 bases at V and 3 bases at J, leaving 1 base unmatched. This CDR3 has 11 amino acids. CDR1 and CDR2 from the germline V gene are DFQATT and SNEGSKA (reference sequence). DNA of the CDR3: TGCAGTGGGACTAGCGACTACGAGCAGTACTTC. Translated, it gives CSGTSDYEQYF.

The chain uses TRBV7-9 and TRBJ1-1; the D is unclear. Trimming stripped 3 bases from V and 4 bases from J, with 12 bases between. This CDR3 comprises 14 residues. Germline lookup yields CDR1 SEHNR and CDR2 FQNEAQ (reference sequence). The CDR3 sequence is CASSFFGGRTEAFF. CDR3 coding DNA: TGTGCCAGCAGCTTCTTTGGCGGGCGCACTGAAGCTTTCTTT.

As regards this clone: The same CDR3 is also encoded by other DNA sequences in this sample. This rearrangement joins TRBV5-4 to TRBJ1-2, with D unclear. Trimming stripped 2 bases from V and 1 base from J, with 9 bases between. The CDR3 covers 14 residues. Germline CDR1 and CDR2: SGHNT and YYREEE (reference sequence). CDR3 in amino acids: CASSLVGGNYGYTF. DNA for the CDR3: TGTGCCAGCAGCTTAGTAGGCGGTAACTATGGCTACACCTTC. The variable domain in full, with the rest retrieved from reference TRBV5-4 and TRBJ1-2, is ETGVTQSPTHLIKTRGQQVTLRCSSQSGHNTVSWYQQALGQGPQFIFQYYREEENGRGNFPPRFSGLQFPNYSSELNVNALELDDSALYLCASSLVGGNYGYTFGSGTRLTVV.

This chain uses TRBV2 with TRBJ1-1; D unclear. Germline V gene lookup returns CDR1 SNHLY and CDR2 FYNNEI. Trimming cost V 1 base and J 0 bases, with 3 bases left between them. CDR3 size: 13 residues. CDR3 protein: CASSEGVNTEAFF. CDR3 DNA sequence: TGTGCCAGCAGTGAAGGAGTGAACACTGAAGCTTTCTTT.

The chain uses TRBV25-1 and TRBJ1-3; 8 bases fit TRBD1. V trimming: 1 base; J trimming: 1 base; junction bases outside the gene matches: 9. The CDR3 contains 18 residues. The germline V gene encodes CDR1 MGHDK and CDR2 SYGVNS. CDR3 bases: TGTGCCAGCAGTGAATCAGTGGGAGGACAGGGATCTGGAAACACCATATATTTT. Its translation is CASSESVGGQGSGNTIYF.

The V and J genes are TRBV4-1 and TRBJ2-1; 11 bases fit TRBD2. Germline assignment: CDR1 MGHRA and CDR2 YSYEKL. The CDR3 is 18 amino acids. V gave up 4 bases and J gave up 4 bases; unmatched junction bases: 12. The CDR3 sequence: CASSLRLAGGSNYNEQFF. In nucleotides, the CDR3 is TGCGCCAGCAGCCTAAGGCTAGCGGGGGGCAGTAATTACAATGAGCAGTTCTTC.

The chain uses TRBV2 and TRBJ2-5, with 9 bases aligning to TRBD2. Trimming took 3 bases from V and 3 from J; bases not matched to a gene: 17. Germline CDR1 reads SNHLY; CDR2 reads FYNNEI. The CDR3 runs 19 residues. The CDR3 DNA reads TGTGCCAGCAGTGAGATCCCATCAGGAGCGGGGGGTACCAAAGAGACCCAGTACTTC. Translation gives CASSEIPSGAGGTKETQYF.